Listed here are 13 T cell receptor beta chains from one sample, sequenced in a study of blood T cell repertoires in COVID-19. Sequencing used immunoSEQ multiplex PCR; TCRdb keeps in-frame clones, though not all of them. The data contain 200,000 to 300,000 clones, approximately 82% of them singletons. Sequencing was carried out using peripheral blood. These receptors all come from a man aged 30 to 45 who had recovered from COVID-19.

This clone has just one count. The gene calls are TRBV6-1 and TRBJ1-6; no clear D gene. V lost 1 base and J lost 7, with 14 bases in between. The V gene's germline CDR1 is MNHNS and CDR2 SASEGT. CDR3 size: 16 residues. This chain's CDR3 is CASSEDFRVRNSPLHF. The CDR3 DNA reads TGTGCCAGCAGTGAAGATTTTCGGGTGAGGAATTCACCCCTCCACTTT.

The rearrangement joins TRBV9 to TRBJ1-5, with 7 positions matching TRBD1. The CDR3 covers 15 residues. V lost 4 bases, J lost 0 bases, and 4 bases stayed unmatched. Germline V gene sequence: CDR1 SGDLS, CDR2 YYNGEE. CDR3 bases: TGTGCCAGCAGCTTCGGACAGGATAGCAATCAGCCCCAGCATTTT. Protein sequence: CASSFGQDSNQPQHF.

This sequence joins TRBV27 and TRBJ2-5; possible D gene TRBD2, 6 bases. Germline loops: CDR1 MNHEY, CDR2 SMNVEV (reference sequence). Trimming cost V 10 bases and J 6 bases, with 15 bases left between them. The CDR3 runs 12 residues. Written as DNA, the CDR3 is TGTGCCACCCCATGGGCGGGACAGACCCAGTACTTC. This gives the protein CATPWAGQTQYF.

This clone was detected only once. The genes are TRBV5-5 and TRBJ2-1, with 8 bases lining up with TRBD1. The junction had 7 bases not matched to a gene; V was cut back by 3 bases and J by 8 bases. CDR1 SGHKS and CDR2 YYEKEE come from the germline V gene (reference sequence). CDR3 length: 14 amino acids. The CDR3 region has the DNA TGTGCCAGCAGCTCGGACAGGGTACGGGATGAGCAGTTCTTC. This gives the protein CASSSDRVRDEQFF.

The chain recombines TRBV7-8 with TRBJ2-5, with TRBD2 matching 9 bases. CDR3 length: 16 residues. The V gene end was trimmed by 2 bases and the J gene end by 1 base; junction bases not matched to a gene: 5. Germline V gene data show CDR1 as SGHVS and CDR2 as FQNEAQ. This chain's CDR3 is CASSLSSGGFQETQYF. The CDR3 nucleotides read TGTGCCAGCAGCTTAAGTAGCGGGGGTTTCCAAGAGACCCAGTACTTC. Drawing the rest from reference TRBV7-8 and TRBJ2-5, the complete variable domain is GAGVSQSPRYKVAKRGQDVALRCDPISGHVSLFWYQQALGQGPEFLTYFQNEAQLDKSGLPSDRFFAERPEGSVSTLKIQRTQQEDSAVYLCASSLSSGGFQETQYFGPGTRLLVL.

This clone was observed at least ten times. This rearrangement joins TRBV6-2 or TRBV6-3 to TRBJ1-1; TRBD1 is a possible D gene (6 bases). Germline CDR1 reads MNHEY; CDR2 reads SVGEGT. The CDR3 is 14 residues long. The V end lost 3 bases, the J end lost 6 bases, and 14 bases lay between the germline ends. The CDR3 spells CASSYGGLTAEAFF. As DNA, the CDR3 is TGTGCCAGCAGTTATGGGGGCCTAACGGCTGAAGCTTTCTTT.

The chain couples TRBV10-3 to TRBJ1-1; D might be TRBD1 (5 bases). Trimming removed 10 bases from V and 1 base from J, with 19 bases in between. The CDR3 contains 15 residues. The germline gives CDR1 ENHRY, CDR2 SYGVKD. The CDR3 sequence is CATREGGRGNTEAFF. In DNA, the CDR3 is TGTGCCACCCGAGAGGGAGGAAGGGGGAACACTGAAGCTTTCTTT.

The chain recombines TRBV28 with TRBJ2-3; 7 nucleotides match TRBD2. There are 14 residues in the CDR3. Germline loops: CDR1 MDHEN, CDR2 SYDVKM. V gave up 4 bases and J gave up 2 bases; unmatched junction bases: 3. CDR3 amino acids: CASSSGGLTDTQYF. The CDR3 DNA reads TGTGCCAGCAGTTCGGGGGGTCTCACAGATACGCAGTATTTT.

CDR3 amino acids: CTSSQDRGTSYNEQFF. The CDR3 DNA sequence: TGCACCAGCAGCCAAGATCGCGGGACTAGCTACAATGAGCAGTTCTTC. The chain uses TRBV1 and TRBJ2-1; TRBD2 was called by the table and not checked on the DNA. TRBV1 is a documented pseudogene. The length of the CDR3 is 16 residues.

The chain employs TRBV7-8 and TRBJ2-5, with a possible D match to TRBD1 (6 bases). CDR3 length: 22 amino acids. Germline-derived CDR1 and CDR2 are SGHVS and FQNEAQ. Trimming left V 3 bases short and J 4 bases short, with 36 bases between. CDR3: CASSLSRPFLGTRRSNGETQYF. DNA of the CDR3: TGTGCCAGCAGCTTGAGTCGCCCGTTTTTGGGGACACGTCGATCCAACGGAGAGACCCAGTACTTC.

Only one count was recorded for this clone. The gene calls are TRBV3-1 (or the pseudogene TRBV3-2) and TRBJ2-3; D is possibly TRBD1 (7 bases). The CDR3 runs 16 residues. V was clipped by 2 bases and J by 2 bases, with 14 bases between them. Germline V lookup: CDR1 LGHDT, CDR2 YNNKEL (reference sequence). CDR3 loop: CASSQHGGGDTDTQYF. DNA of the CDR3: TGTGCCAGCAGCCAACATGGAGGGGGCGACACAGATACGCAGTATTTT.

This chain joins TRBV7-6 and TRBJ2-2; tentative D call: TRBD2 (5 bases). Trimming took off 2 bases at V and 4 bases at J, with 14 bases between the two ends. Germline values: CDR1 SGHVS, CDR2 FNYEAQ. CDR3 size: 16 residues. The DNA of the CDR3 is TGTGCCAGCAGCTTAAGGGATCCGGGAACCACCGGGGAGCTGTTTTTT. Translating it yields CASSLRDPGTTGELFF.

V usage is TRBV4-1 and J usage is TRBJ1-2; D not resolved. V was cut by 2 bases and J by 8 bases, with 6 bases left in between. CDR1 is MGHRA, CDR2 YSYEKL, per germline. There are 11 residues in the CDR3. Here the CDR3 reads CASSQSGGYTF. CDR3 sequence (DNA): TGCGCCAGCAGCCAATCCGGGGGCTACACCTTC.